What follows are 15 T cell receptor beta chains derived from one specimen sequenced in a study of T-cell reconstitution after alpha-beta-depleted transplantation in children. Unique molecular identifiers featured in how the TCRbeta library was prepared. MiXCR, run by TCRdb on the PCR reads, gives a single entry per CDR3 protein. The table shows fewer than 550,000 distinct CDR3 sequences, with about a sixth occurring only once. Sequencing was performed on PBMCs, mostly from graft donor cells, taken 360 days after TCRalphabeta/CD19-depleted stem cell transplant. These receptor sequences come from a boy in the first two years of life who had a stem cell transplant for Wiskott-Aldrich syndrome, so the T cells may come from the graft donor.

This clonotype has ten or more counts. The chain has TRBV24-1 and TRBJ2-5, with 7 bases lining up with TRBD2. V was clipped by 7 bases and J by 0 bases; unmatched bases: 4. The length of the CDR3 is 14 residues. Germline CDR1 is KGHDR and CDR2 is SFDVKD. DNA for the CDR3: TGTGCCACCAGGGAGCGGGAAAACCAAGAGACCCAGTACTTC. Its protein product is CATRERENQETQYF.

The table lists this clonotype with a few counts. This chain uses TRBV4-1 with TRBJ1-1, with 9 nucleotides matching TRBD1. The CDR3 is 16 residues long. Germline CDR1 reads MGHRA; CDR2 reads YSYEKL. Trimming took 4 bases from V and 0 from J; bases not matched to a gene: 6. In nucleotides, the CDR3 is TGCGCCAGCAGCCTAGACAGGGGGGAAATGAACACTGAAGCTTTCTTT. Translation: CASSLDRGEMNTEAFF.

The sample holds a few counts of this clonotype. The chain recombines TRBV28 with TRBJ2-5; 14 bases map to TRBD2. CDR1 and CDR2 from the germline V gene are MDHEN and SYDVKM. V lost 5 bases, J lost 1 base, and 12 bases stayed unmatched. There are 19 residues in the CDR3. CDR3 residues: CASSLPPEGLAGAQETQYF. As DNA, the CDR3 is TGTGCCAGCAGTCTCCCTCCTGAGGGACTAGCGGGGGCCCAAGAGACCCAGTACTTC. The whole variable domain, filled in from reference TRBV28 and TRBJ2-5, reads DVKVTQSSRYLVKRTGEKVFLECVQDMDHENMFWYRQDPGLGLRLIYFSYDVKMKEKGDIPEGYSVSREKKERFSLILESASTNQTSMYLCASSLPPEGLAGAQETQYFGPGTRLLVL.

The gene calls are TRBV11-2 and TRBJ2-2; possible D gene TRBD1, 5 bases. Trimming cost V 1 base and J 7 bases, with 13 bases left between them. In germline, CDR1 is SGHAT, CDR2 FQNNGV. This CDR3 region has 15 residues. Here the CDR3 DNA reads TGTGCCAGCAGCTTAGTTCGCAGGGCGATCGGGGAGCTGTTTTTT. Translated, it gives CASSLVRRAIGELFF.

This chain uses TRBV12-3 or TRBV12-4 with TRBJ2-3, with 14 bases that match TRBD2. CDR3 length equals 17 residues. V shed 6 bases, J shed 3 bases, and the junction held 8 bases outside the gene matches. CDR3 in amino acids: CASSKRLAGGRTDTQYF. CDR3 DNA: TGTGCCAGCAGCAAAAGACTAGCGGGGGGGCGGACAGATACGCAGTATTTT.

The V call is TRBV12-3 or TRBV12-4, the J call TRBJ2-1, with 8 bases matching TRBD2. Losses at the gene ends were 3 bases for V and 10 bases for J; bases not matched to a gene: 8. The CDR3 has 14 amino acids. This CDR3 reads CASSLGLAGKEQFF. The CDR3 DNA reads TGTGCCAGCAGTTTGGGGTTAGCGGGAAAGGAGCAGTTCTTC.

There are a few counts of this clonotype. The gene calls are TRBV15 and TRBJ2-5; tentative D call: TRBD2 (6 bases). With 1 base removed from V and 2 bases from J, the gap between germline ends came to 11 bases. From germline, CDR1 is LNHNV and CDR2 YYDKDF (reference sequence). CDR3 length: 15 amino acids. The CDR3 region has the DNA TGTGCCACCAGCAGAGTTCGCGGGGAGCAAGAGACCCAGTACTTC. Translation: CATSRVRGEQETQYF. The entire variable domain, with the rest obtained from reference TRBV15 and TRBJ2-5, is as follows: DAMVIQNPRYQVTQFGKPVTLSCSQTLNHNVMYWYQQKSSQAPKLLFHYYDKDFNNEADTPDNFQSRRPNTSFCFLDIRSPGLGDTAMYLCATSRVRGEQETQYFGPGTRLLVL.

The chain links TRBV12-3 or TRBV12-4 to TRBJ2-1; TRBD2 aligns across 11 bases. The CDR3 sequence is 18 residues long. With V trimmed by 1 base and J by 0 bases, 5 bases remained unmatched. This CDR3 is CASSLGLAGLRSYNEQFF. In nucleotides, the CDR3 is TGTGCCAGCAGTTTAGGACTAGCGGGACTTCGCTCCTACAATGAGCAGTTCTTC.

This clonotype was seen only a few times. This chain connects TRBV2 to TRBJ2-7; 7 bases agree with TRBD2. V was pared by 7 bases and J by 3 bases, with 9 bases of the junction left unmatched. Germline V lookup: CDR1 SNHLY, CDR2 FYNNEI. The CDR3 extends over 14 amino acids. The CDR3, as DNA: TGTGCCAGCATGCGGGGGAGGTACCTCTACGAGCAGTACTTC. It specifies CASMRGRYLYEQYF.

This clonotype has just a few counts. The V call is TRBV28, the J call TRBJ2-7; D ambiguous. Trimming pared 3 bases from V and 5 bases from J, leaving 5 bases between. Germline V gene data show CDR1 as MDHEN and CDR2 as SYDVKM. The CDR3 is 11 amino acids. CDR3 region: CASSFAHEQYF. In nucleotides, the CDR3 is TGTGCCAGCAGTTTTGCCCACGAGCAGTACTTC.

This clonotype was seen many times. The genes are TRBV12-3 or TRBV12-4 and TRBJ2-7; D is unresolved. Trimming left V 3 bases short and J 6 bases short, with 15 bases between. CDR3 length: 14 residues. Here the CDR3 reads CASSFGGLRGEQYF. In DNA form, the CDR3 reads TGTGCCAGCAGTTTCGGCGGCCTAAGAGGCGAGCAGTACTTC.

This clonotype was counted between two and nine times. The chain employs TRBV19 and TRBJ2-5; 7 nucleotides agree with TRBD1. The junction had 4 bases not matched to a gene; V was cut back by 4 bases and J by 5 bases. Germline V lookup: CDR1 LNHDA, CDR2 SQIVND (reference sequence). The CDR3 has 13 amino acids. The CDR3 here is CASSTDRTETQYF. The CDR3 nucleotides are TGTGCCAGTAGTACGGACAGGACGGAGACCCAGTACTTC.

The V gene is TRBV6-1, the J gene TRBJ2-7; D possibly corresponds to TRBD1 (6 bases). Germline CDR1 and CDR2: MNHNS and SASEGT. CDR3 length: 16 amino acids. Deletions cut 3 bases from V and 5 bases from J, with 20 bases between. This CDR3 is CASSEYLTFRGHEQYF. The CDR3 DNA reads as TGTGCCAGCAGTGAGTATTTAACCTTCAGGGGCCACGAGCAGTACTTC.

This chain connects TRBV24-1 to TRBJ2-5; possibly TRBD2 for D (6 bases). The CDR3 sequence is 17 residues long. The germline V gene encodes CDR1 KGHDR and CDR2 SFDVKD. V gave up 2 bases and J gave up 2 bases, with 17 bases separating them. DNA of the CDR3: TGTGCCACCAGTGATTCTCCGGGAAGGGGAGGACAAGAGACCCAGTACTTC. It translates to CATSDSPGRGGQETQYF.

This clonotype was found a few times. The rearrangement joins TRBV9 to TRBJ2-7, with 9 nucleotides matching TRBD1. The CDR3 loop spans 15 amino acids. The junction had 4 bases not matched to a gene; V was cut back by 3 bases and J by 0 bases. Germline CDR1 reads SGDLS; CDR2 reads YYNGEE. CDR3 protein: CASSAYRGLSYEQYF. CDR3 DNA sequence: TGTGCCAGCAGCGCGTACAGGGGGCTCTCCTACGAGCAGTACTTC.